What follows are 22 T cell receptor beta chains derived from one specimen sequenced in a study of cytomegalovirus exposure and HLA in healthy donors. Primers for the PCR totalled 60 Vbeta and 13 Jbeta. Some clones are missing from TCRdb's copy, which holds only in-frame ones; the method was immunoSEQ multiplex PCR. The sample includes about 190,000 clones, around 82% of them seen just once. Input material: PBMCs. These TCRs come from a man aged 40-49 years in good health and CMV-seropositive.

The chain employs TRBV6-5 and TRBJ1-1; D is perhaps TRBD1 (6 bases). V lost 7 bases and J 11 bases, leaving 17 bases between the germline ends. The germline CDR1 and CDR2 sequences are MNHEY and SVGAGI. The CDR3 runs to 12 residues. The CDR3 DNA sequence: TGTGCCAGCACCAATACCAGGGGCTACGCTTTCTTT. It is translated as CASTNTRGYAFF.

The rearrangement uses TRBV28 and TRBJ2-1, with a tentative D call TRBD2 (5 bases). V was trimmed by 7 bases and J by 3 bases, leaving 19 bases between them. Germline CDR1 is MDHEN and CDR2 is SYDVKM. CDR3 length equals 16 residues. CDR3 nucleotides: TGTGCCAGCAAGTCCGGAGGTTCGGGGAACTACAATGAGCAGTTCTTC. Translated, it gives CASKSGGSGNYNEQFF.

A few counts support this clone. This chain joins TRBV29-1 and TRBJ2-5; D might be TRBD1 (6 bases). Germline CDR1 is SQVTM and CDR2 is ANQGSEA. The CDR3 sequence is 15 residues long. Trimming stripped 0 bases from V and 5 bases from J, with 16 bases between. The CDR3 nucleotides are TGCAGCGTTGAAGAGGGCAGGGGACGATCGGAGACCCAGTACTTC. The encoded protein is CSVEEGRGRSETQYF. Full variable domain (missing parts from reference TRBV29-1 and TRBJ2-5): SAVISQKPSRDICQRGTSLTIQCQVDSQVTMMFWYRQQPGQSLTLIATANQGSEATYESGFVIDKFPISRPNLTFSTLTVSNMSPEDSSIYLCSVEEGRGRSETQYFGPGTRLLVL.

V is TRBV19 and J is TRBJ2-7; 8 positions match TRBD1. Germline CDR1 reads LNHDA; CDR2 reads SQIVND (reference sequence). The CDR3 extends over 13 amino acids. Trimming took 10 bases from V and 1 from J; bases not matched to a gene: 6. The CDR3 DNA reads as TGTGCCACCCGGGACAGGACTTCCTACGAGCAGTACTTC. It translates to CATRDRTSYEQYF.

The rearrangement links TRBV7-2 to TRBJ2-7; D unresolved. CDR3 length equals 11 residues. Looked up from germline, CDR1 is SGHTA and CDR2 is FQGNSA. Trimming took off 8 bases at V and 1 base at J, with 6 bases between the two ends. This CDR3 reads CASRGSYEQYF. CDR3 DNA sequence: TGTGCCAGCCGCGGATCCTACGAGCAGTACTTC.

This chain's CDR3 is CASSPGGGREQPQHF. CDR3 DNA sequence: TGTGCCAGCAGCCCAGGCGGGGGGAGAGAACAGCCCCAGCATTTT. The chain uses TRBV6-1 and TRBJ1-5; D perhaps matches TRBD1 (5 bases). Germline values: CDR1 MNHNS, CDR2 SASEGT. V was shortened by 6 bases and J by 7 bases, with 19 bases between the two germline ends. The length of the CDR3 is 15 residues.

The CDR3 coding sequence is TGTGCCAGCAGTTATTTACAGGGGGGTACGTCCGGGGAGCTGTTTTTT. Translated, it gives CASSYLQGGTSGELFF. The rearrangement links TRBV6-5 to TRBJ2-2, with 8 bases lining up with TRBD1. The CDR3 sequence is 16 residues long. The germline V gene has CDR1 MNHEY and CDR2 SVGAGI. The V and J ends lost 3 bases and 6 bases, in that order; junction bases with no gene match: 9.

The chain couples TRBV19 to TRBJ2-7; TRBD2 aligns across 9 bases. The junction had 10 bases not matched to a gene; V was cut back by 11 bases and J by 5 bases. The CDR3 sequence is 13 residues long. Germline CDR1 reads LNHDA; CDR2 reads SQIVND (reference sequence). Here the CDR3 reads CAVGGRALDEQYF. For the CDR3, the DNA is TGTGCCGTGGGCGGGAGGGCCCTGGACGAGCAGTACTTC.

This chain connects TRBV6-1 to TRBJ2-1, with 14 bases lining up with TRBD2. The CDR3 has 17 residues. The junction had 8 bases not matched to a gene; V was cut back by 3 bases and J by 7 bases. Looked up from germline, CDR1 is MNHNS and CDR2 is SASEGT. CDR3 residues: CASSEAGWTSGGNEQFF. CDR3 nucleotide sequence: TGTGCCAGCAGTGAGGCGGGTTGGACTAGCGGGGGGAATGAGCAGTTCTTC.

V usage is TRBV7-2 and J usage is TRBJ1-4, with 10 bases aligning to TRBD1. V was pared by 5 bases and J by 8 bases, with 8 bases of the junction left unmatched. The CDR3 runs to 15 residues. The germline gives CDR1 SGHTA, CDR2 FQGNSA. The CDR3 protein is CASSQTGTGEEKLFF. CDR3 nucleotide sequence: TGTGCCAGCAGCCAAACCGGGACAGGGGAAGAAAAACTGTTTTTT.

This clone was seen only once. V is TRBV4-2 and J is TRBJ1-2; 8 positions match TRBD1. CDR1 is LGHNA, CDR2 YNFKEQ, per germline. There are 16 residues in the CDR3. Unmatched junction bases numbered 4, after V lost 0 bases and J lost 1 base. The chain's CDR3 is CASSQDRTGSNYGYTF. Written as DNA, the CDR3 is TGTGCCAGCAGCCAAGACCGGACAGGGAGTAACTATGGCTACACCTTC.

The chain links TRBV13 to TRBJ1-2; 8 bases line up with TRBD1. Germline V lookup: CDR1 PRHDT, CDR2 FYEKMQ (reference sequence). The junction had 8 bases not matched to a gene; V was cut back by 5 bases and J by 6 bases. CDR3 length: 14 amino acids. CDR3 amino acids: CASSPQGALHGYTF. CDR3 DNA: TGTGCCAGCAGCCCCCAGGGGGCCCTCCATGGCTACACCTTC. The full variable domain, completed using reference TRBV13 and TRBJ1-2, is AAGVIQSPRHLIKEKRETATLKCYPIPRHDTVYWYQQGPGQDPQFLISFYEKMQSDKGSIPDRFSAQQFSDYHSELNMSSLELGDSALYFCASSPQGALHGYTFGSGTRLTVV.

The genes are TRBV9 and TRBJ2-3; D may be TRBD2 (6 bases). This CDR3 has 15 residues. Germline lookup yields CDR1 SGDLS and CDR2 YYNGEE. Trimming cost V 0 bases and J 4 bases, with 12 bases left between them. The CDR3 spells CASSVGLARPDTQYF. CDR3 DNA: TGTGCCAGCAGCGTAGGGCTAGCGAGGCCAGATACGCAGTATTTT.

CDR3 in DNA: TGTGCCAGCAGCAAGCCTAGAGGGGGACTAGGGAATGAGCAGTTCTTC. It yields the protein CASSKPRGGLGNEQFF. The chain recombines TRBV14 with TRBJ2-1, with TRBD2 matching over 8 bases. There are 16 residues in the CDR3. V lost 5 bases and J lost 7; bases outside the gene matches: 13. CDR1 SGHDN and CDR2 FVKESK come from the germline V gene.

The V and J genes are TRBV5-1 and TRBJ2-7, with 7 bases that match TRBD1. V shed 4 bases, J shed 3 bases, and the junction held 7 bases outside the gene matches. Germline CDR1 reads SGHRS; CDR2 reads YFSETQ. This CDR3 contains 14 residues. Here the CDR3 DNA reads TGCGCCAGCAGCGGGGACAGTTCCCTCTACGAGCAGTACTTC. Its protein is CASSGDSSLYEQYF.

This chain links TRBV28 with TRBJ1-5; TRBD1 agrees at 8 bases. The CDR3 spans 14 residues. V lost 6 bases and J lost 6; bases outside the gene matches: 7. Germline loops: CDR1 MDHEN, CDR2 SYDVKM. CDR3 sequence (DNA): TGTGCCAGCAGAGCACAGGGGGAGGGTCAGCCCCAGCATTTT. This gives the protein CASRAQGEGQPQHF.

The chain is built from TRBV5-4 and TRBJ2-2; 8 nucleotides agree with TRBD1. This CDR3 comprises 15 residues. V was pared by 4 bases and J by 1 base, with 3 bases of the junction left unmatched. CDR1 is SGHNT and CDR2 is YYREEE in the germline V gene (reference sequence). DNA of the CDR3: TGTGCCAGCAGCCACGGACAGGGGAACACCGGGGAGCTGTTTTTT. Translating gives CASSHGQGNTGELFF.

As to this clone: Germline and junction disagree at one end, which may indicate a read error. The genes are TRBV5-1 and TRBJ2-2; 16 positions match TRBD2. The germline CDR1 and CDR2 sequences are SGHRS and YFSETQ. CDR3 length: 17 residues. The CDR3 is CVSSPGLAGGDTGELFF. The CDR3 DNA follows: TGCGTCAGCAGCCCGGGACTAGCGGGAGGGGACACCGGGGAGCTGTTTTTT.

This clone appeared a single time. The V and J genes are TRBV25-1 and TRBJ2-1; 9 bases line up with TRBD1. Germline CDR1 is MGHDK and CDR2 is SYGVNS. The CDR3 runs to 13 residues. V was clipped by 5 bases and J by 7 bases; unmatched bases: 3. The CDR3 is CASSIQGANEQFF. The CDR3 DNA reads as TGTGCCAGCAGTATACAGGGGGCTAATGAGCAGTTCTTC.

The rearrangement joins TRBV11-1 to TRBJ2-5, with 10 positions matching TRBD2. The CDR3 runs to 16 residues. V shed 5 bases, J shed 2 bases, and the junction held 8 bases outside the gene matches. Germline CDR1 is SGHAT and CDR2 is FQDESV (reference sequence). In DNA form, the CDR3 reads TGTGCCAGCAGCCAGGGACTAGCGTTTTCGCAAGAGACCCAGTACTTC. Translation: CASSQGLAFSQETQYF.

J is TRBJ1-2 and V is TRBV2; D unclear. The CDR3 totals 12 residues. Trimming stripped 4 bases from V and 8 bases from J, with 11 bases between. The germline CDR1 and CDR2 sequences are SNHLY and FYNNEI. This CDR3 reads CASSVAGSGYTF. The CDR3 DNA is TGTGCCAGCAGTGTGGCGGGGAGCGGCTACACCTTC.

V is TRBV7-2 and J is TRBJ1-2, with TRBD1 matching over 9 bases. The CDR3 spans 17 residues. V lost 4 bases to trimming and J lost 6 bases; unmatched junction nucleotides: 15. Germline values: CDR1 SGHTA, CDR2 FQGNSA. The CDR3 is CASSSEDGRTGDDGYTF. For the CDR3, the DNA is TGTGCCAGCAGCTCCGAAGATGGGCGGACAGGGGATGATGGCTACACCTTC.